This T cell receptor (beta chain) was captured by sequencing in a study of cytotoxic CD8 clonotypes in ibrutinib-treated CLL. Study at large: Per sample, productive templates averaged nearly 260,000 and productive rearrangements averaged approximately 100,000. Study-wide findings and caveats: In sustained-remission versus progressing patients, sampling times differed. Clonality increased with ibrutinib response but returned toward baseline at progression. Public clonotypes were rare and shrank or held steady on treatment.

Details on this clone: Its cognate antigen is unknown.

The germline gives CDR1 LNHDA, CDR2 SQIVND (reference sequence). The ends were cut back, 6 bases at V and 2 bases at J, with 17 bases in the middle. The CDR3 spans 15 residues. Using immunoSEQ multiplex PCR, the repertoire was profiled, and TCRdb retains in-frame clones only, with some absent. Here the sample spans about 85,000 clones, roughly three quarters being singletons. The chain recombines TRBV19 with TRBJ2-7; tentatively, D is TRBD1 or TRBD2 (6 bases each). The source was PBMCs, collected after 12 months of ibrutinib treatment. This TCR came from a human donor with chronic lymphocytic leukemia. Written as DNA, the CDR3 is TGTGCCAGTAGCCCAACGGGGGCAGCACCCTACGAGCAGTACTTC. Its protein product is CASSPTGAAPYEQYF.